The clone carrying this T cell receptor beta chain has only a few counts. This specimen comes from a study of CD8+ T cells in alopecia areata. Study summary: Tofacitinib lasted 6 to 18 months, then 6 months off drug.

Indicated treatment: oral pan-JAK inhibitor, 5-10 mg twice daily. From alopecia areata patients, lesional scalp punch biopsies and peripheral blood were collected. This CDR3 spans 19 amino acids. The V gene end was trimmed by 2 bases and the J gene end by 5 bases; junction bases not matched to a gene: 15. Germline V lookup: CDR1 KGHSH, CDR2 LQKENI. RNA was extracted and reverse transcribed into cDNA as the sequencing template. The repertoire was sequenced with immunoSEQ multiplex PCR; TCRdb's copy has only in-frame clones and lacks some. The sample records a few hundred thousand clones, around two fifths being singletons.

The sample was CD4+ T cells sorted from blood, taken at week 34, from a patient treated with tofacitinib. The V call is TRBV18, the J call TRBJ2-1; TRBD2 agrees at 10 bases. The TCR sequence derives from a human donor with alopecia areata. As DNA, the CDR3 is TGTGCCAGCTCACCATCTCGAGCGGGGGGGCAATCGAGGAACAATGAGCAGTTCTTC. This codes for CASSPSRAGGQSRNNEQFF.